These 5 T cell receptor beta chains share one sample of origin, sequenced in a study of identical twins. TCRdb recomputed calls from the 5' RACE reads with MiXCR, one row per CDR3 protein. Here the sample spans just under 650,000 distinct CDR3 sequences, 7.1% being singletons. These data were also filed under a second study, of yellow fever vaccine responses in identical twins.

Sequences were obtained from PBMCs. These TCRs come from a woman aged 18-29 years in good health.

CDR3 nucleotide sequence: TGTGCCAGCAGTTTAGCGGGCTTCTCCTACGAGCAGTACTTC. Amino acid sequence: CASSLAGFSYEQYF. The rearrangement uses TRBV12-3 or TRBV12-4 and TRBJ2-7; no firm D call. V shed 0 bases and J shed 0 bases, with 6 bases lying between them. CDR3 length: 14 residues.

This clonotype showed up just a few times. The chain has TRBV7-9 and TRBJ1-2, with D possibly being TRBD1 (6 bases). The CDR3 is made up of 15 amino acids. With 1 base removed from V and 0 bases from J, the gap between germline ends came to 9 bases. The germline V gene has CDR1 SEHNR and CDR2 FQNEAQ (reference sequence). This CDR3 is CASSLGAGANYGYTF. The CDR3, as DNA: TGTGCCAGCAGCTTAGGAGCAGGGGCTAACTATGGCTACACCTTC.

This clonotype has a count of ten or more. The chain recombines TRBV24-1 with TRBJ2-3; maybe TRBD2 (6 bases). This CDR3 region has 17 residues. V was shortened by 4 bases and J by 6 bases, with 22 bases between the two germline ends. Germline V gives CDR1 KGHDR, CDR2 SFDVKD. The CDR3 region is CATSDSFSGGRQDTQYF. The CDR3 DNA reads TGTGCCACCAGTGACTCATTTTCTGGGGGGAGACAGGATACGCAGTATTTT.

This clonotype has at least ten counts. The chain recombines TRBV7-3 with TRBJ2-2; D gene ambiguous. Germline CDR1 reads SGHTA; CDR2 reads FQGTGA. This CDR3 is 14 amino acids long. Trimming removed 1 base from V and 5 bases from J, with 8 bases in between. The CDR3 sequence is CASSLMGLTGELFF. The CDR3 DNA reads as TGTGCCAGCAGCTTAATGGGATTAACCGGGGAGCTGTTTTTT.

The CDR3 sequence is CATSEGTLKETQYF. The CDR3 DNA is TGTGCCACCAGCGAGGGGACGCTAAAAGAGACCCAGTACTTC. This chain links TRBV15 with TRBJ2-5; the D call may be TRBD1 or TRBD2 (5 bases each). The CDR3 has 14 residues. V was clipped by 5 bases and J by 3 bases, with 13 bases between them. Per the germline V gene, CDR1 is LNHNV and CDR2 is YYDKDF (reference sequence).